Here is one T cell receptor (beta chain) with its context. This specimen belongs to a study of blood T cell repertoires in COVID-19. Using immunoSEQ multiplex PCR, the repertoire was profiled, and TCRdb retains in-frame clones only, with some absent. Of 250,000 or so clones detected, about 82% appear once; the ten largest clones hold around 1.9%. CDR1 and CDR2 from the germline V gene are WSHSY and SAAADI. The CDR3 is made up of 14 amino acids. The J segment lost 7 bases and the V segment lost 6 bases, leaving 3 bases of the junction unmatched. The clonotype comes from a woman between 45 and 65 years old who had recovered from COVID-19. This rearrangement joins TRBV10-2 to TRBJ1-6, with 10 bases fitting TRBD1. The specimen sequenced was PBMCs or T cells enriched from blood (not recorded which). DNA for the CDR3: TGCGCCAGCAGAGGACAGGGGGTGAATTCACCCCTCCACTTT. Translated, it gives CASRGQGVNSPLHF.